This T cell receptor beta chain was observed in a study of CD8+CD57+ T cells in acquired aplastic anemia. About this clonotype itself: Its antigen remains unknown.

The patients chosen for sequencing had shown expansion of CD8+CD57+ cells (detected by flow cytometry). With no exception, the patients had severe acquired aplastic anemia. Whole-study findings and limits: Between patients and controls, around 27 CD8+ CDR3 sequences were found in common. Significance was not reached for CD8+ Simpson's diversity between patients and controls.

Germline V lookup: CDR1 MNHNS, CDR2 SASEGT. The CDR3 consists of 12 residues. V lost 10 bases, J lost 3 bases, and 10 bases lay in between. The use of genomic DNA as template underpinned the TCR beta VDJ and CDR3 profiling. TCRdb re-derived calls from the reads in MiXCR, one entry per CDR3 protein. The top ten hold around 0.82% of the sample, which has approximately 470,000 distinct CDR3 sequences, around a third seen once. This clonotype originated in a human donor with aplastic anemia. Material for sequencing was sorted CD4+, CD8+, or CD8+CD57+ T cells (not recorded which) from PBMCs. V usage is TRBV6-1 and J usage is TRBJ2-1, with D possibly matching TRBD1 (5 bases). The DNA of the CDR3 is TGTGCCATCAGGGCAGACTACAATGAGCAGTTCTTC. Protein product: CAIRADYNEQFF.